These 20 T cell receptor beta chains came from one sample sequenced in a study of blood T cell repertoires in COVID-19 (dated by TCRdb to 2020 to 2021). Library construction relied on the immunoSEQ multiplex PCR assay. TCRdb obtained this table from immuneACCESS and retained in-frame rearrangements with V and J assigned. These tables miss some clones; where compared with another copy, unresolved V genes account for less than half of the shortfall, and the remainder is unexplained. The sample table shows some 260,000 clones, and approximately 84% are seen once. The biggest ten clones account for about 1.7% of the sample. The sample consisted of PBMCs or T cells enriched from blood (not recorded which). The receptors shown here come from a man aged 35 to 55 who had recovered from COVID-19.

The chain couples TRBV9 to TRBJ2-1; 8 bases line up with TRBD2. This CDR3 spans 14 amino acids. Germline assignment: CDR1 SGDLS and CDR2 YYNGEE. The ends lost 2 bases at V and 7 bases at J; junction bases unmatched: 5. CDR3 amino acids: CASSVRVAGNEQFF. In nucleotides, the CDR3 is TGTGCCAGCAGCGTTCGTGTAGCGGGGAATGAGCAGTTCTTC. The variable domain in full, completed from reference TRBV9 and TRBJ2-1, reads DSGVTQTPKHLITATGQRVTLRCSPRSGDLSVYWYQQSLDQGLQFLIQYYNGEERAKGNILERFSAQQFPDLHSELNLSSLELGDSALYFCASSVRVAGNEQFFGPGTRLTVL.

The chain combines TRBV27 with TRBJ1-1; 7 bases map to TRBD1. Looked up from germline, CDR1 is MNHEY and CDR2 is SMNVEV (reference sequence). The trim removed 5 bases at V and 5 bases at J, leaving 8 bases unmatched. This CDR3 region has 14 residues. This CDR3 is CASSPRQGNTEAFF. The CDR3, as DNA: TGTGCCAGCAGTCCGCGACAGGGAAATACTGAAGCTTTCTTT.

The V gene is TRBV30, the J gene TRBJ1-5, with D hard to call. CDR1 is GTSNPN and CDR2 is SVGIG in the germline V gene (reference sequence). V was clipped by 2 bases and J by 7 bases, with 12 bases between them. CDR3 size: 13 residues. CDR3 DNA: TGTGCCTGGAGTCGAGAAGGAGGCCAGCCCCAGCATTTT. Its translation: CAWSREGGQPQHF.

V is TRBV3-1 (or the pseudogene TRBV3-2) and J is TRBJ1-2; the match to TRBD1 covers 7 bases. The length of the CDR3 is 14 residues. V was clipped by 0 bases and J by 5 bases; unmatched bases: 3. CDR1 is LGHDT, CDR2 YNNKEL, per germline (reference sequence). Written as DNA, the CDR3 is TGTGCCAGCAGCCAAGAAGGGACAGCTTATGGCTACACCTTC. Encoded protein: CASSQEGTAYGYTF.

The chain uses TRBV19 and TRBJ2-7; TRBD2 matches at 8 bases. Germline loops: CDR1 LNHDA, CDR2 SQIVND (reference sequence). The CDR3 is 14 amino acids. V lost 6 bases to trimming and J lost 3 bases; unmatched junction nucleotides: 7. The CDR3 sequence: CASRGRGGLYEQYF. Here the CDR3 DNA reads TGTGCCAGTAGGGGCCGGGGGGGTCTCTACGAGCAGTACTTC.

The chain joins TRBV30 to TRBJ1-2; D is possibly TRBD1 (5 bases). The CDR3 spans 19 residues. The V gene's germline CDR1 is GTSNPN and CDR2 SVGIG (reference sequence). The V end lost 0 bases, the J end lost 5 bases, and 28 bases lay between the germline ends. The CDR3 DNA reads TGTGCCTGGAGTGTATCTCTAGGGCGGAGGCCCGGGGGACGATATGGCTACACCTTC. Its protein product is CAWSVSLGRRPGGRYGYTF.

CDR3 sequence (DNA): TGTGCCAGCCGAAGAGGGAGCTCCTACAATGAGCAGTTCTTC. This gives the protein CASRRGSSYNEQFF. The rearrangement uses TRBV7-2 and TRBJ2-1; tentatively, D is TRBD2 (5 bases). This CDR3 region has 14 residues. Per the germline V gene, CDR1 is SGHTA and CDR2 is FQGNSA. V lost 8 bases and J lost 0, with 11 bases in between.

The chain carries TRBV27 and TRBJ1-1; TRBD1 is a possible D gene (6 bases). This CDR3 is 15 amino acids long. Trimming took 3 bases from V and 1 from J, leaving 12 bases between them. Looked up from germline, CDR1 is MNHEY and CDR2 is SMNVEV (reference sequence). In DNA, the CDR3 is TGTGCCAGCAGTTTCTACAGGGAACGGAACACTGAAGCTTTCTTT. It specifies CASSFYRERNTEAFF.

This chain connects TRBV4-3 to TRBJ1-2; D possibly corresponds to TRBD1 (5 bases). Deletions cut 1 base from V and 7 bases from J, with 10 bases between. The germline V gene has CDR1 LGHNA and CDR2 YSLEER. The CDR3 is 13 residues long. CDR3 protein: CASSQVEGLGYTF. DNA for the CDR3: TGCGCCAGCAGCCAAGTGGAGGGGCTTGGCTACACCTTC.

The rearrangement uses TRBV5-1 and TRBJ1-1; a weak D match, TRBD1 (5 bases). The CDR3 sequence is 14 residues long. CDR1 and CDR2 (germline): SGHRS, YFSETQ. V dropped 2 bases and J dropped 6 bases, with 14 bases sitting between them. CDR3 sequence: CASSFVGRFAEAFF. Written as DNA, the CDR3 is TGCGCCAGCAGCTTCGTGGGGCGGTTCGCTGAAGCTTTCTTT. Using reference TRBV5-1 and TRBJ1-1 for the parts outside the CDR3, the full variable domain is KAGVTQTPRYLIKTRGQQVTLSCSPISGHRSVSWYQQTPGQGLQFLFEYFSETQRNKGNFPGRFSGRQFSNSRSEMNVSTLELGDSALYLCASSFVGRFAEAFFGQGTRLTVV.

The chain combines TRBV3-1 (or the pseudogene TRBV3-2) with TRBJ1-2; D possibly corresponds to TRBD1 (5 bases). The germline V gene encodes CDR1 LGHDT and CDR2 YNNKEL (reference sequence). Trimming took off 3 bases at V and 2 bases at J, with 22 bases between the two ends. The CDR3 consists of 18 residues. The CDR3 spells CASSQIRDSAGANYGYTF. CDR3 in DNA: TGTGCCAGCAGCCAGATCCGGGACTCCGCTGGGGCAAACTATGGCTACACCTTC.

V usage is TRBV18 and J usage is TRBJ1-3; D ambiguous. The ends were cut back, 4 bases at V and 4 bases at J, with 11 bases in the middle. The CDR3 contains 14 residues. The germline V gene has CDR1 KGHSH and CDR2 LQKENI. As DNA, the CDR3 is TGTGCCAGCTCACGGGAGGCATCAGGAAACACCATATATTTT. Its translation: CASSREASGNTIYF.

V is TRBV7-2 and J is TRBJ2-3; 10 bases agree with TRBD1. This CDR3 region has 16 residues. Unmatched junction bases numbered 3, after V lost 2 bases and J lost 1 base. Germline V lookup: CDR1 SGHTA, CDR2 FQGNSA. DNA for the CDR3: TGTGCCAGCAGCTTATGGGGGACAGGGGGCACAGATACGCAGTATTTT. This encodes CASSLWGTGGTDTQYF.

The chain employs TRBV19 and TRBJ2-3; D might be TRBD2 (6 bases). The length of the CDR3 is 16 residues. V lost 1 base and J lost 2, with 13 bases in between. Germline assignment: CDR1 LNHDA and CDR2 SQIVND (reference sequence). CDR3 region: CASSIGTNTFTDTQYF. CDR3 nucleotides: TGTGCCAGTAGTATAGGGACTAACACGTTCACAGATACGCAGTATTTT.

The V call is TRBV24-1, the J call TRBJ1-3; D not certain. Trimming stripped 3 bases from V and 3 bases from J, with 8 bases between. The CDR3 totals 14 residues. CDR1 and CDR2 (germline): KGHDR, SFDVKD. DNA of the CDR3: TGTGCCACCAGTGATCCTATAGATGGAAACACCATATATTTT. Encoded protein: CATSDPIDGNTIYF.

The rearrangement links TRBV10-3 to TRBJ1-2, with TRBD1 identical over 7 bases. The germline V gene encodes CDR1 ENHRY and CDR2 SYGVKD. Trimming removed 7 bases from V and 4 bases from J; junction bases left unmatched: 6. CDR3 length: 13 residues. The DNA for the CDR3 is TGTGCCATCACAGCTAGGGACAGCTATGGCTACACCTTC. Its translation is CAITARDSYGYTF.

The chain has TRBV2 and TRBJ1-6; D might be TRBD1 (6 bases). V was cut by 5 bases and J by 7 bases, with 6 bases left in between. Germline CDR1 SNHLY, CDR2 FYNNEI. The CDR3 is 12 amino acids. The CDR3 is CASSTGNSPLHF. CDR3 DNA sequence: TGTGCCAGCAGTACAGGGAATTCACCCCTCCACTTT. The complete variable domain, with remaining parts taken from reference TRBV2 and TRBJ1-6, reads EPEVTQTPSHQVTQMGQEVILRCVPISNHLYFYWYRQILGQKVEFLVSFYNNEISEKSEIFDDQFSVERPDGSNFTLKIRSTKLEDSAMYFCASSTGNSPLHFGNGTRLTVT.

The chain carries TRBV7-2 and TRBJ1-4; TRBD1 matches 9 bases. V lost 4 bases, J lost 1 base, and 4 bases stayed unmatched. Germline V gene data show CDR1 as SGHTA and CDR2 as FQGNSA. The CDR3 is 16 residues long. DNA for the CDR3: TGTGCCAGCAGCTCGGGACAGGGCGTAACTAATGAAAAACTGTTTTTT. This encodes CASSSGQGVTNEKLFF.

This rearrangement joins TRBV27 to TRBJ2-1, with D uncertain. This CDR3 is built from 12 residues. Germline-derived CDR1 and CDR2 are MNHEY and SMNVEV (reference sequence). V shed 4 bases and J shed 2 bases, with 3 bases lying between them. Here the CDR3 reads CASSSTYNEQFF. The CDR3 DNA follows: TGTGCCAGCAGTTCCACCTACAATGAGCAGTTCTTC.

The chain combines TRBV12-5 with TRBJ1-5, with a possible D match to TRBD1 (5 bases). Germline assignment: CDR1 LGHNT and CDR2 FRNRAP. The ends were cut back, 0 bases at V and 5 bases at J, with 11 bases in the middle. The CDR3 contains 15 residues. Here the CDR3 DNA reads TGTGCTAGTGGTTTGGTACCCAGGGCCGATCAGCCCCAGCATTTT. Translated, it gives CASGLVPRADQPQHF.